These 21 T cell receptor beta chains were all obtained from the same sample, sequenced in a study of blood T cell repertoires in COVID-19. The protocol was immunoSEQ multiplex PCR, while the TCRdb copy is restricted to in-frame clones and leaves out a portion. The data hold 100,000 to 150,000 clones, with roughly four fifths observed a single time. Material for sequencing was peripheral blood. Every receptor here comes from a man aged 25 to 40 with COVID-19, enrolled during active disease.

CDR3 amino acids: CASSQEDTMNTEAFF. The CDR3 DNA reads as TGCGCCAGCAGCCAAGAGGATACTATGAACACTGAAGCTTTCTTT. This chain uses TRBV4-3 with TRBJ1-1; D call uncertain. This CDR3 has 15 residues. Germline V lookup: CDR1 LGHNA, CDR2 YSLEER. Trimming took 0 bases from V and 0 from J, leaving 8 bases between them.

The chain joins TRBV5-1 to TRBJ2-3, with 9 nucleotides matching TRBD2. The germline V gene encodes CDR1 SGHRS and CDR2 YFSETQ. This CDR3 is built from 15 residues. Trimming removed 4 bases from V and 7 bases from J; junction bases left unmatched: 10. CDR3 sequence reads: CASSQSAGGANTQYF. DNA of the CDR3: TGCGCCAGCAGCCAATCGGCGGGAGGGGCAAATACGCAGTATTTT.

This chain links TRBV27 with TRBJ2-3; TRBD2 might be the D (5 bases). The V and J ends lost 1 base and 1 base respectively, with 12 bases between them. Germline V gene data show CDR1 as MNHEY and CDR2 as SMNVEV (reference sequence). This CDR3 has 16 residues. The CDR3 region has the DNA TGTGCCAGCAGTTTATGGTCGGGGATCGGCACAGATACGCAGTATTTT. It translates to CASSLWSGIGTDTQYF.

The V call is TRBV30, the J call TRBJ1-6; D perhaps matches TRBD1 (6 bases). The CDR3 is made up of 16 amino acids. CDR1 and CDR2 from the germline V gene are GTSNPN and SVGIG (reference sequence). Deletions cut 3 bases from V and 8 bases from J, with 20 bases between. CDR3 nucleotide sequence: TGTGCCTGGAGCCCTCTGGGGGGGCCGAGGGATTCACCCCTCCACTTT. Its protein is CAWSPLGGPRDSPLHF.

V gene TRBV19 combines with J gene TRBJ1-1, with D possibly matching TRBD1 (6 bases). The germline CDR1 and CDR2 sequences are LNHDA and SQIVND (reference sequence). This CDR3 has 16 residues. Trimming left V 1 base short and J 6 bases short, with 18 bases between. The CDR3 nucleotides are TGTGCCAGTAGTATAGCGGGCCCCACAGGGATCGCTGAAGCTTTCTTT. This translates into CASSIAGPTGIAEAFF. Full variable domain (rest looked up from reference TRBV19 and TRBJ1-1): DGGITQSPKYLFRKEGQNVTLSCEQNLNHDAMYWYRQDPGQGLRLIYYSQIVNDFQKGDIAEGYSVSREKKESFPLTVTSAQKNPTAFYLCASSIAGPTGIAEAFFGQGTRLTVV.

Notes on this clone: This sequence may be a read error, since a much larger clone differs from it by one base. The genes are TRBV9 and TRBJ2-5; D is possibly TRBD1 (5 bases). This CDR3 is built from 12 residues. Germline CDR1 reads SGDLS; CDR2 reads YYNGEE. V gave up 3 bases and J gave up 2 bases, with 5 bases separating them. The CDR3 spells CASSGQQETQYF. The CDR3 bases are TGTGCCAGCAGCGGACAGCAAGAGACCCAGTACTTC.

The genes are TRBV5-6 and TRBJ1-2; 10 positions agree with TRBD1. Germline V gene lookup returns CDR1 SGHDT and CDR2 YYEEEE. J lost 7 bases, V lost 0 bases, and 6 bases had no gene match. The CDR3 totals 15 residues. CDR3 region: CASSLAETGGGGYTF. Here the CDR3 DNA reads TGTGCCAGCAGCTTGGCGGAGACAGGGGGCGGTGGCTACACCTTC.

The genes are TRBV3-1 (or the pseudogene TRBV3-2) and TRBJ2-1; 8 bases match TRBD2. The CDR3 spans 16 residues. Germline CDR1 is LGHDT and CDR2 is YNNKEL (reference sequence). Trimming at V came to 4 bases and at J to 5 bases, leaving 10 bases not matched to a gene. CDR3 DNA sequence: TGTGCCAGCAGCCCTCCGAGGGCGGGGGGCCACAATGAGCAGTTCTTC. Its protein product is CASSPPRAGGHNEQFF.

The gene calls are TRBV11-3 and TRBJ1-2; 11 positions match TRBD1. The CDR3 extends over 14 amino acids. Germline trimming cut 4 bases from V and 6 bases from J; bases unmatched to any gene: 4. Germline lookup yields CDR1 SGHNT and CDR2 YENEEA. DNA of the CDR3: TGTGCCAGCAGCTCGGACAGGGGGCATCATGGCTACACCTTC. Translated: CASSSDRGHHGYTF. Full variable domain (missing parts from reference TRBV11-3 and TRBJ1-2): EAGVVQSPRYKIIEKKQPVAFWCNPISGHNTLYWYLQNLGQGPELLIRYENEEAVDDSQLPKDRFSAERLKGVDSTLKIQPAELGDSAVYLCASSSDRGHHGYTFGSGTRLTVV.

V gene TRBV4-1 combines with J gene TRBJ2-4, with 10 nucleotides matching TRBD1. CDR3 length equals 18 residues. J lost 3 bases, V lost 0 bases, and 8 bases had no gene match. Germline CDR1 MGHRA, CDR2 YSYEKL. CDR3 sequence reads: CASSQDRDRGQGKNIQYF. Written as DNA, the CDR3 is TGCGCCAGCAGCCAAGACCGGGACAGGGGTCAGGGCAAAAACATTCAGTACTTC.

The chain carries TRBV7-2 and TRBJ2-1, with TRBD2 matching 9 bases. The germline gives CDR1 SGHTA, CDR2 FQGNSA. Trimming cost V 2 bases and J 7 bases; bases outside gene matches: 12. The CDR3 is 17 residues long. The CDR3 is CASSLLAGSRFTNEQFF. Here the CDR3 DNA reads TGTGCCAGCAGCTTACTAGCGGGATCACGGTTTACGAATGAGCAGTTCTTC. The full variable domain, rest sourced from reference TRBV7-2 and TRBJ2-1, is GAGVSQSPSNKVTEKGKDVELRCDPISGHTALYWYRQSLGQGLEFLIYFQGNSAPDKSGLPSDRFSAERTGGSVSTLTIQRTQQEDSAVYLCASSLLAGSRFTNEQFFGPGTRLTVL.

This clone has just one count. This sequence joins TRBV4-2 and TRBJ1-5; D gene uncertain. V gave up 5 bases and J gave up 5 bases, with 10 bases separating them. Germline V gene lookup returns CDR1 LGHNA and CDR2 YNFKEQ. The CDR3 spans 13 residues. The CDR3 region has the DNA TGTGCCAGCAGCACGTTCCAGGATCAGCCCCAGCATTTT. Its protein product is CASSTFQDQPQHF.

This clone was counted between two and nine times. The chain combines TRBV6-2 or TRBV6-3 with TRBJ1-5; 9 nucleotides align to TRBD1. The CDR3 contains 21 residues. V trimming: 0 bases; J trimming: 2 bases; junction bases outside the gene matches: 17. The germline CDR1 and CDR2 sequences are MNHEY and SVGEGT. The CDR3 is CASSYSSSTTGGTRRNQPQHF. The CDR3 coding sequence is TGTGCCAGCAGTTACTCGAGTTCCACGACAGGGGGTACGAGGCGCAATCAGCCCCAGCATTTT.

This chain connects TRBV10-3 to TRBJ2-1; 8 bases match TRBD2. With 6 bases clipped from V and 5 bases from J, the junction kept 6 bases outside the gene matches. This CDR3 is 14 amino acids long. Germline loops: CDR1 ENHRY, CDR2 SYGVKD. The CDR3 DNA reads as TGTGCCATCAGCTTCGGGGGGGCACACAATGAGCAGTTCTTC. It is translated as CAISFGGAHNEQFF.

The rearrangement links TRBV4-3 to TRBJ2-1, with TRBD2 matching over 11 bases. The CDR3 spans 19 residues. The trim removed 1 base at V and 0 bases at J, leaving 8 bases unmatched. In germline, CDR1 is LGHNA, CDR2 YSLEER. CDR3 nucleotides: TGCGCCAGCAGCCAAGGGCTAGCGGGGGGACCCAGCTCCTACAATGAGCAGTTCTTC. Protein: CASSQGLAGGPSSYNEQFF.

The CDR3 bases are TGTGCCAGCAGTTCCCTTACAGGGATTAGCAATCAGCCCCAGCATTTT. Translating it yields CASSSLTGISNQPQHF. V usage is TRBV28 and J usage is TRBJ1-5; a weak D match, TRBD1 (6 bases). Germline V gene lookup returns CDR1 MDHEN and CDR2 SYDVKM. Trimming cost V 4 bases and J 0 bases, with 13 bases left between them. The CDR3 loop spans 16 amino acids.

CDR3 residues: CASSLMPDSSYNEQFF. CDR3 coding DNA: TGTGCCAGCAGCTTAATGCCGGACAGCTCCTACAATGAGCAGTTCTTC. The genes are TRBV7-2 and TRBJ2-1; a possible D gene is TRBD1 (6 bases). CDR1 is SGHTA and CDR2 is FQGNSA in the germline V gene. V lost 2 bases and J lost 0, with 11 bases in between. The CDR3 totals 16 residues.

This chain joins TRBV13 and TRBJ2-7; 11 bases agree with TRBD2. Germline V lookup: CDR1 PRHDT, CDR2 FYEKMQ (reference sequence). The CDR3 runs to 15 residues. J was trimmed by 7 bases and V by 5 bases; bases with no gene match: 10. CDR3 coding DNA: TGTGCCAGCAGCCTTTTAAGTAGCGGGGGGGCAGAGCAGTACTTC. This codes for CASSLLSSGGAEQYF.

The chain joins TRBV5-1 to TRBJ1-2; D not resolved. The V gene's germline CDR1 is SGHRS and CDR2 YFSETQ. This CDR3 region has 13 residues. Deletions cut 4 bases from V and 1 base from J, with 8 bases between. CDR3 residues: CASSDGVNYGYTF. In DNA, the CDR3 is TGCGCCAGCAGCGACGGGGTTAACTATGGCTACACCTTC.

The CDR3 loop reads CASSEGAWGGEQYF. CDR3 bases: TGTGCCAGCAGTGAAGGGGCATGGGGGGGCGAGCAGTACTTC. The chain carries TRBV6-1 and TRBJ2-7; 7 bases map to TRBD2. The CDR3 is made up of 14 amino acids. Per germline, CDR1 MNHNS and CDR2 SASEGT. V dropped 1 base and J dropped 6; count of bases not matched to a gene: 6.

The chain links TRBV28 to TRBJ2-2, with 10 bases aligning to TRBD2. J gave up 6 bases and V 3 bases, and 19 bases lay outside the gene matches. The germline V gene has CDR1 MDHEN and CDR2 SYDVKM. CDR3 length equals 20 residues. CDR3 DNA: TGTGCCAGCAGTTTCCCCTTCTACAGCTTGGCTAGCGGGAGTTCCGGGGAGCTGTTTTTT. Its translation: CASSFPFYSLASGSSGELFF.